A selection of T cell receptor beta chains follows, all from one sample in a study of control samples from healthy donors and cancer patients. Sequencing was performed with immunoSEQ multiplex PCR; in TCRdb, only in-frame clones are kept and a portion is missing. The data hold 65,000 to 95,000 clones, with around 87% observed a single time. Material: blood. These receptors were taken from a man aged 45 to 65 in good health. Both conserved end residues are part of each CDR3. Fields, in order: J gene, V gene, clone size, D gene, CDR3 protein, CDR3 DNA. D genes are given only for firm matches. Clone size is shown for a subset of rows, as once, few, many or a class of expanded clone.

TRBJ2-3 | TRBV3-1/TRBV3-2 | NA | NA | CASSLTDTQYF | TGTGCCAGCAGCCTCACAGATACGCAGTATTTT
TRBJ2-1 | TRBV29-1 | NA | TRBD2 | CSASSRTSGSYNEQFF | TGCAGCGCCTCTTCCCGGACTAGCGGCTCCTACAATGAGCAGTTCTTC
TRBJ2-1 | TRBV4-3 | NA | NA | CASSQDKGGSYNEQFF | TGCGCCAGCAGCCAAGATAAAGGGGGCTCCTACAATGAGCAGTTCTTC
TRBJ1-5 | TRBV29-1 | NA | TRBD1 | CSVVLTGTGNQPQHF | TGCAGCGTTGTGCTTACTGGGACAGGCAATCAGCCCCAGCATTTT
TRBJ1-1 | TRBV7-7 | NA | NA | CASSLPGAFF | TGTGCCAGCAGCTTACCCGGTGCTTTCTTT
TRBJ2-5 | TRBV24-1 | NA | TRBD1 | CATSDPGQGGQETQYF | TGTGCCACCAGTGACCCGGGACAGGGGGGACAAGAGACCCAGTACTTC
TRBJ2-7 | TRBV9 | NA | TRBD2 | CASSVASGRAYEQYF | TGTGCCAGCAGCGTAGCCAGCGGGAGGGCCTACGAGCAGTACTTC
TRBJ2-3 | TRBV5-1 | NA | NA | CASSLGGVATDTQYF | TGCGCCAGCAGCTTGGGTGGGGTTGCAACAGATACGCAGTATTTT
TRBJ1-1 | TRBV5-5 | few | TRBD1 | CASSYRQGLTEAFF | TGTGCCAGCAGCTACCGACAGGGGCTGACTGAAGCTTTCTTT
TRBJ1-4 | TRBV29-1 | NA | TRBD1 | CSVEDRGRDEKLFF | TGCAGCGTTGAGGACAGGGGGCGGGATGAAAAACTGTTTTTT
TRBJ2-7 | TRBV7-2 | NA | TRBD2 | CASRVAGGPHEQYF | TGTGCCAGCAGGGTAGCGGGAGGGCCCCACGAGCAGTACTTC
TRBJ1-1 | TRBV19 | NA | NA | CASTGLGSTVNTEAFF | TGTGCCAGCACGGGATTAGGGTCTACAGTGAACACTGAAGCTTTCTTT
TRBJ2-3 | TRBV7-2 | once | NA | CASSLRRTSSADTQYF | TGTGCCAGCAGCTTACGACGAACTAGCAGCGCAGATACGCAGTATTTT
TRBJ1-1 | TRBV27 | NA | NA | CASSLNPGGGTEAFF | TGTGCCAGCAGTTTAAATCCGGGAGGCGGGACTGAAGCTTTCTTT
TRBJ2-3 | TRBV7-3 | NA | NA | CASSQDRTDTQYF | TGTGCCAGCAGCCAAGACCGCACAGATACGCAGTATTTT